The 13 T cell receptor beta chains reported below all come from one sample, sequenced in a study of blood T cell repertoires in COVID-19. Repertoires were generated with immunoSEQ multiplex PCR, while TCRdb's copy carries only in-frame clones and drops some. The sample holds some 150,000 clones; 81% are singletons and the top ten take 8% to 9.5%. The sample comprised peripheral blood. These receptors all stem from an older woman with active or convalescent COVID-19.

The chain is built from TRBV29-1 and TRBJ1-5; D gene uncertain. Germline-derived CDR1 and CDR2 are SQVTM and ANQGSEA. Trimming shortened V by 4 bases and J by 6 bases, and 10 bases separated the two germline ends. CDR3 length equals 12 residues. CDR3 sequence (DNA): TGCAGCGTTGCTCAGGTCGGTCAGCCCCAGCATTTT. This gives the protein CSVAQVGQPQHF.

The chain couples TRBV7-9 to TRBJ2-1; D is possibly TRBD2 (6 bases). Germline assignment: CDR1 SEHNR and CDR2 FQNEAQ (reference sequence). The CDR3 is 14 amino acids. The V end was cut by 8 bases, the J end by 0 bases, with 11 bases between. The CDR3 reads CASVAGSSYNEQFF. DNA for the CDR3: TGTGCCAGCGTCGCGGGGAGCTCCTACAATGAGCAGTTCTTC.

V usage is TRBV7-8 and J usage is TRBJ1-5; D might be TRBD1 (6 bases). The germline CDR1 and CDR2 sequences are SGHVS and FQNEAQ. The CDR3 is made up of 15 amino acids. Trimming took 2 bases from V and 2 from J, leaving 10 bases between them. The CDR3 region has the DNA TGTGCCAGCAGCTTATCAGGGGCGGGCAATCAGCCCCAGCATTTT. It is translated as CASSLSGAGNQPQHF. The entire variable domain, with the rest obtained from reference TRBV7-8 and TRBJ1-5, is as follows: GAGVSQSPRYKVAKRGQDVALRCDPISGHVSLFWYQQALGQGPEFLTYFQNEAQLDKSGLPSDRFFAERPEGSVSTLKIQRTQQEDSAVYLCASSLSGAGNQPQHFGDGTRLSIL.

In its sample, this clone was seen once. The gene calls are TRBV29-1 and TRBJ2-7; D is possibly TRBD1 or TRBD2 (5 bases each). The germline V gene has CDR1 SQVTM and CDR2 ANQGSEA. Trimming removed 7 bases at V and 3 bases at J, with 10 bases between. The CDR3 length is 11 residues. The CDR3, as DNA: TGCAGCGGGGGGTACAGCTACGAGCAGTACTTC. Encoded protein: CSGGYSYEQYF.

This clone was seen a handful of times. The CDR3 DNA sequence: TGTGCCAGCAGTTTGTGGCTCGCGGAGCATCAGCCCCAGCATTTT. Its protein product is CASSLWLAEHQPQHF. This chain joins TRBV28 and TRBJ1-5; D is undetermined. This CDR3 comprises 15 residues. Germline V gives CDR1 MDHEN, CDR2 SYDVKM. V shed 3 bases and J shed 5 bases, with 14 bases lying between them.

With regard to this clone: The sample has other DNA sequences that encode this CDR3 too. The V and J genes are TRBV5-1 and TRBJ1-4, with D possibly matching TRBD1 (5 bases). V shed 4 bases and J shed 2 bases, with 12 bases lying between them. Germline V gives CDR1 SGHRS, CDR2 YFSETQ. The CDR3 runs to 15 residues. This CDR3 is CASSLAGGTNEKLFF. The CDR3 bases are TGCGCCAGCAGCCTGGCCGGGGGGACTAATGAAAAACTGTTTTTT.

The V gene is TRBV15, the J gene TRBJ2-5; TRBD2 agrees at 9 bases. Germline V gives CDR1 LNHNV, CDR2 YYDKDF (reference sequence). This CDR3 has 12 residues. The CDR3 nucleotides read TGTGCTACGGCGGGGGGGCAAGAGACCCAGTACTTC. Translated, it gives CATAGGQETQYF.

V is TRBV24-1 and J is TRBJ2-7; 12 bases match TRBD1. V lost 3 bases to trimming and J lost 4 bases; unmatched junction nucleotides: 9. The germline V gene encodes CDR1 KGHDR and CDR2 SFDVKD. The CDR3 loop spans 17 amino acids. The CDR3 region is CATSDKRGTGGFYEQYF. The CDR3 nucleotides read TGTGCCACCAGTGATAAACGCGGGACAGGGGGCTTTTACGAGCAGTACTTC.

This clone was seen only once. The chain uses TRBV29-1 and TRBJ2-5; maybe TRBD2 (7 bases). Deletions cut 4 bases from V and 5 bases from J, with 11 bases between. The germline gives CDR1 SQVTM, CDR2 ANQGSEA. The CDR3 totals 12 residues. Here the CDR3 reads CSVATGGETQYF. CDR3 nucleotide sequence: TGCAGCGTTGCAACGGGGGGCGAGACCCAGTACTTC.

The chain joins TRBV19 to TRBJ2-3; TRBD1 matches 7 bases. This CDR3 region has 16 residues. CDR1 and CDR2 from the germline V gene are LNHDA and SQIVND (reference sequence). The J segment lost 5 bases and the V segment lost 3 bases, leaving 11 bases of the junction unmatched. The CDR3 coding sequence is TGTGCCAGTAGTATTGGGGTCGGGACAGCCCTAGATACGCAGTATTTT. This codes for CASSIGVGTALDTQYF.

This clone was recorded a few times. The J gene is TRBJ2-5, the V gene TRBV24-1, with TRBD1 matching over 9 bases. CDR3 length: 15 residues. CDR1 and CDR2 from the germline V gene are KGHDR and SFDVKD. The trim removed 3 bases at V and 5 bases at J, leaving 6 bases unmatched. Here the CDR3 reads CATSDPGTGRETQYF. CDR3 nucleotides: TGTGCCACCAGTGATCCTGGGACAGGGAGGGAGACCCAGTACTTC.

The chain combines TRBV28 with TRBJ1-2; no clear D gene. Germline V gives CDR1 MDHEN, CDR2 SYDVKM. V was trimmed by 3 bases and J by 4 bases, leaving 9 bases between them. The CDR3 runs to 13 residues. CDR3 DNA sequence: TGTGCCAGCAGTTTGGGCAGGATCTATGGCTACACCTTC. Its translation: CASSLGRIYGYTF.

The V gene is TRBV4-1, the J gene TRBJ1-3; no firm D call. This CDR3 is built from 16 residues. The germline V gene encodes CDR1 MGHRA and CDR2 YSYEKL. Trimming pared 4 bases from V and 0 bases from J, leaving 13 bases between. The CDR3 coding sequence is TGCGCCAGCAGCCCGACGAGGGCCAGCTCTGGAAACACCATATATTTT. This gives the protein CASSPTRASSGNTIYF.